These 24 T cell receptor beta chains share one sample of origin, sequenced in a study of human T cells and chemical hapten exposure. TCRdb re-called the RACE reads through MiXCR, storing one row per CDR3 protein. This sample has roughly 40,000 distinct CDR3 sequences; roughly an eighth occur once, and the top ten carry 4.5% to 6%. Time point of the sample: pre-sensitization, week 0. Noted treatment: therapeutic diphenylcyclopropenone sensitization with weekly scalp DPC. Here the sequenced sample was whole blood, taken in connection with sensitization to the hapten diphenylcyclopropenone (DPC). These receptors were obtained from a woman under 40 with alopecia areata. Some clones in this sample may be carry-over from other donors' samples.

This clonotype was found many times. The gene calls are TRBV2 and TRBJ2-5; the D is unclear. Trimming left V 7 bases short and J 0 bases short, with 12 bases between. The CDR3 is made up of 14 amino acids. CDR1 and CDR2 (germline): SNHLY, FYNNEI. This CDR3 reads CASNLNGYQETQYF. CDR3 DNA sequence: TGTGCCAGCAATCTAAACGGGTACCAAGAGACCCAGTACTTC.

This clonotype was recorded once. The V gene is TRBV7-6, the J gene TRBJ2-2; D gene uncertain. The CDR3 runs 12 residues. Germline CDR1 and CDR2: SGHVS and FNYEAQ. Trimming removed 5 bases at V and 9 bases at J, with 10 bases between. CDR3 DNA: TGTGCCAGCAGCACCAGGACCTGGGAGCTGTTTTTT. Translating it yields CASSTRTWELFF.

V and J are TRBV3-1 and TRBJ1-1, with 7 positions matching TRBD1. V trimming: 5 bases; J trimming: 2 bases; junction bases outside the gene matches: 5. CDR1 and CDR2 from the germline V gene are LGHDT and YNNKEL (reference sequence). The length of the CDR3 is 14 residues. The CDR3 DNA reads TGTGCCAGCAGCTACAGGGACAGAAACACTGAAGCTTTCTTT. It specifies CASSYRDRNTEAFF.

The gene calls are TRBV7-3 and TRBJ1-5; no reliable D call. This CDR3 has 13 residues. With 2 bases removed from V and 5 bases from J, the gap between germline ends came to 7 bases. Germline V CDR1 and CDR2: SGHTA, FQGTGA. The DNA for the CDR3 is TGTGCCAGCAGCTTACACAGTCATCAGCCCCAGCATTTT. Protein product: CASSLHSHQPQHF.

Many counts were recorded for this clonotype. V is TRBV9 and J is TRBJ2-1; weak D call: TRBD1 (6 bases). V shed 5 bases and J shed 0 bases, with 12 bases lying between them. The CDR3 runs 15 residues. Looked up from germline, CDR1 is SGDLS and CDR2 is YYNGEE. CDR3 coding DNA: TGTGCCAGCAGTGGGACACCCCGCTCCTACAATGAGCAGTTCTTC. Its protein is CASSGTPRSYNEQFF.

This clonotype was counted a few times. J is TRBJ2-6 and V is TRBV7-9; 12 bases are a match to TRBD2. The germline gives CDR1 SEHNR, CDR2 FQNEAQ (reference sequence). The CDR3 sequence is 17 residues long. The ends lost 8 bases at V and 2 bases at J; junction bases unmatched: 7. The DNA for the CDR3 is TGTGCCAGCGGGGCGACTAGCGGGAGCCCTGGGGCCAACGTCCTGACTTTC. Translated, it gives CASGATSGSPGANVLTF.

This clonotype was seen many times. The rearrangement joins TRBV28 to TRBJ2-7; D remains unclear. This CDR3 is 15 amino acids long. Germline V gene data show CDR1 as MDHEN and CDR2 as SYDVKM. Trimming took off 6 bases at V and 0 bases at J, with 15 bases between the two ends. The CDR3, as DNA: TGTGCCAGCAGGGAAAAGATACGCCCCTCCTACGAGCAGTACTTC. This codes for CASREKIRPSYEQYF.

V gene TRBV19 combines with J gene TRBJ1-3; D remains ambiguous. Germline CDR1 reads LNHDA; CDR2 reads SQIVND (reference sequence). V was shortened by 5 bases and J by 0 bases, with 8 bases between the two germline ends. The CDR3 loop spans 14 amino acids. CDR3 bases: TGTGCCAGTAGTCCCCTGAGCTCTGGAAACACCATATATTTT. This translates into CASSPLSSGNTIYF. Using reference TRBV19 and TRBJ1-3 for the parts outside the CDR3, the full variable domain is DGGITQSPKYLFRKEGQNVTLSCEQNLNHDAMYWYRQDPGQGLRLIYYSQIVNDFQKGDIAEGYSVSREKKESFPLTVTSAQKNPTAFYLCASSPLSSGNTIYFGEGSWLTVV.

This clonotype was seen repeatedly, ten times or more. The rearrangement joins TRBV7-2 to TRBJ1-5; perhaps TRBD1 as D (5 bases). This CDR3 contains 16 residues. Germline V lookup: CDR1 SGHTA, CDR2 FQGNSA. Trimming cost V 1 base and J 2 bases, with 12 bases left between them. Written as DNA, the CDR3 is TGTGCCAGCAGCTTAGTTGGGGGATCGGGCAATCAGCCCCAGCATTTT. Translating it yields CASSLVGGSGNQPQHF. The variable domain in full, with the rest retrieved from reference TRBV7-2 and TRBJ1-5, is GAGVSQSPSNKVTEKGKDVELRCDPISGHTALYWYRQSLGQGLEFLIYFQGNSAPDKSGLPSDRFSAERTGGSVSTLTIQRTQQEDSAVYLCASSLVGGSGNQPQHFGDGTRLSIL.

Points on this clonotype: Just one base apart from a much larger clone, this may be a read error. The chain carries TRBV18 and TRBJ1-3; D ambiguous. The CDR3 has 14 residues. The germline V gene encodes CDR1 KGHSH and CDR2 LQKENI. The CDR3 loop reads CASFPGSSGNTLYF. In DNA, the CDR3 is TGTGCCAGCTTCCCCGGTAGCTCTGGAAACACCTTATATTTT. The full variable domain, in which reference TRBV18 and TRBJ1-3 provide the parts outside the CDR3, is NAGVMQNPRHLVRRRGQEARLRCSPMKGHSHVYWYRQLPEEGLKFMVYLQKENIIDESGMPKERFSAEFPKEGPSILRIQQVVRGDSAAYFCASFPGSSGNTLYFGEGSWLTVV.

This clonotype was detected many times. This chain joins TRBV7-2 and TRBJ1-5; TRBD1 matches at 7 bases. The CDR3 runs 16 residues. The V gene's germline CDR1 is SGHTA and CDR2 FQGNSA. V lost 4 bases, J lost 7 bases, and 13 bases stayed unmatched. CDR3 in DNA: TGTGCCAGCAGCTCCCTAGGGGGAGGGGGCGGCCAGCCCCAGCATTTT. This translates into CASSSLGGGGGQPQHF. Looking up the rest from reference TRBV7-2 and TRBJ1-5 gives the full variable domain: GAGVSQSPSNKVTEKGKDVELRCDPISGHTALYWYRQSLGQGLEFLIYFQGNSAPDKSGLPSDRFSAERTGGSVSTLTIQRTQQEDSAVYLCASSSLGGGGGQPQHFGDGTRLSIL.

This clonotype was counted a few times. The CDR3 sequence is CASSPLWDSTEKLFF. The DNA of the CDR3 is TGTGCCAGCTCACCTCTTTGGGACAGCACTGAAAAACTGTTTTTT. The rearrangement joins TRBV18 to TRBJ1-4; 7 bases map to TRBD1. CDR3 size: 15 residues. Trimming at V came to 3 bases and at J to 7 bases, leaving 8 bases not matched to a gene. Germline V CDR1 and CDR2: KGHSH, LQKENI. Supplemented by reference TRBV18 and TRBJ1-4, the full variable domain reads NAGVMQNPRHLVRRRGQEARLRCSPMKGHSHVYWYRQLPEEGLKFMVYLQKENIIDESGMPKERFSAEFPKEGPSILRIQQVVRGDSAAYFCASSPLWDSTEKLFFGSGTQLSVL.

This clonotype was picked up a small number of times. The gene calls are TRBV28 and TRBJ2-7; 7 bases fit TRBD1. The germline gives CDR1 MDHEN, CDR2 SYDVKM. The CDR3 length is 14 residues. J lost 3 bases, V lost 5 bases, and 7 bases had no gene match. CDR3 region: CASSGTAVRYEQYF. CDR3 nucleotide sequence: TGTGCCAGCAGTGGGACAGCTGTACGCTACGAGCAGTACTTC.

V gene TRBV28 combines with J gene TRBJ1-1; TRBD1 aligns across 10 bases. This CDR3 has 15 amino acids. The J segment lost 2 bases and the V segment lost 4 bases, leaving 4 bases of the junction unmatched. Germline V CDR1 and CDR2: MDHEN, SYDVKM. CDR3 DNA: TGTGCCAGCAGTTCGACAGGGGGCGGAAACACTGAAGCTTTCTTT. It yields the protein CASSSTGGGNTEAFF.

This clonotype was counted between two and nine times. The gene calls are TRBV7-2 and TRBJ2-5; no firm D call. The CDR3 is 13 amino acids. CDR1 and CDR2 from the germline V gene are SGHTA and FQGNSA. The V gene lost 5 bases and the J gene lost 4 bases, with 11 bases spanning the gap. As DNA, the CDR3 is TGTGCCAGCAGCCGCGGTCAGCGAGAGACCCAGTACTTC. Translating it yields CASSRGQRETQYF.

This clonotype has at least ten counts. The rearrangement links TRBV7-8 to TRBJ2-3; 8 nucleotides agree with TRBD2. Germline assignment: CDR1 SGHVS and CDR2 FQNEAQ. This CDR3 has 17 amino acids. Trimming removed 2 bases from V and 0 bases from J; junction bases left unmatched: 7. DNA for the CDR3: TGTGCCAGCAGCTTAAAAACTAGCGGAGGCAGCACAGATACGCAGTATTTT. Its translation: CASSLKTSGGSTDTQYF.

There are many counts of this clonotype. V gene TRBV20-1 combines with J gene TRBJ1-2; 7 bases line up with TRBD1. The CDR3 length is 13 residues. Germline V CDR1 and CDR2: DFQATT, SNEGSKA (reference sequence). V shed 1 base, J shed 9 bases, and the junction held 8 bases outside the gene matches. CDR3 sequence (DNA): TGCAGTGCTAGAGGTCAACAGGGGAGACGCTACACCTTC. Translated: CSARGQQGRRYTF.

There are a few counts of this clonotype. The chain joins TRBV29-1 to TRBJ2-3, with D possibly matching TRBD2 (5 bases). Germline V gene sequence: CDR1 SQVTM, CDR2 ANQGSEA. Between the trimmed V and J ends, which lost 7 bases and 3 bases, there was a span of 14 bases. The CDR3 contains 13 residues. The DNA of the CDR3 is TGCAGCGGTCTACTCGGAGGTACAGATACGCAGTATTTT. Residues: CSGLLGGTDTQYF.

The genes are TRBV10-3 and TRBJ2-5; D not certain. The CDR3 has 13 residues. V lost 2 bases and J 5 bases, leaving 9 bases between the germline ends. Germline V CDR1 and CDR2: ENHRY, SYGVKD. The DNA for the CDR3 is TGTGCCATCAGTGAGACAGAGAACGAGACCCAGTACTTC. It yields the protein CAISETENETQYF.

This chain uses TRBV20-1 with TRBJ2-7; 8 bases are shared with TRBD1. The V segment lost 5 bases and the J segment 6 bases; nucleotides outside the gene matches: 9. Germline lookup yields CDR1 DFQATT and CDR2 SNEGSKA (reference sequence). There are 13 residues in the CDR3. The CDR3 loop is CSALETGASEQYF. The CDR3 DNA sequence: TGCAGTGCTTTGGAGACAGGGGCAAGCGAGCAGTACTTC.

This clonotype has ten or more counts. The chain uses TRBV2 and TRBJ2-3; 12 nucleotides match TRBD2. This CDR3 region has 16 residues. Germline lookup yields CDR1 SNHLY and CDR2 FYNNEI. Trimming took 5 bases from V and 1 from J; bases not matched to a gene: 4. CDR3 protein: CASSYGLAGRTDTQYF. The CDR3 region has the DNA TGTGCCAGCAGTTACGGACTAGCGGGACGCACAGATACGCAGTATTTT.

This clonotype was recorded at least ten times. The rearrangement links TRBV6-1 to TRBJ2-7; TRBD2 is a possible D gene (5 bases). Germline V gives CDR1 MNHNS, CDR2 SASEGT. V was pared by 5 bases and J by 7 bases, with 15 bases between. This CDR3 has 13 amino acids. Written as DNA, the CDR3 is TGTGCCAGCAGTTCCGGACTTATCGGGGAGCAGTACTTC. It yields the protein CASSSGLIGEQYF.

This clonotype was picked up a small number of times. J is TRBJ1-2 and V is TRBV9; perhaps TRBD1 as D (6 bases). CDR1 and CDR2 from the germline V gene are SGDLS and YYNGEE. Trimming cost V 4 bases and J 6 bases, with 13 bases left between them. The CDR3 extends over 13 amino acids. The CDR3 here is CASSPGEGDGYTF. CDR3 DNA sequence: TGTGCCAGCAGCCCAGGGGAGGGGGATGGCTACACCTTC.

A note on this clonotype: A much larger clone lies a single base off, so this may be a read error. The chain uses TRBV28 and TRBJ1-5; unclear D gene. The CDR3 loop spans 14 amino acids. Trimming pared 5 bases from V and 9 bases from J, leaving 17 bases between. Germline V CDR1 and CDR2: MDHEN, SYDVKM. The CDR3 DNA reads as TGTGCCAGCAGTCCACCCGATGGGGTTCCGCCCCAGCATTTT. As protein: CASSPPDGVPPQHF.